Below, 28 T cell receptor beta chains from the same sample are listed, as sequenced in a study of blood T cell repertoires in COVID-19. The protocol was immunoSEQ multiplex PCR, while the TCRdb copy is restricted to in-frame clones and leaves out a portion. Counted here are 50,000 to 75,000 clones, around nine tenths occurring once; the ten biggest clones make up about 20%. Sequencing was performed on peripheral blood. Every receptor here comes from a woman aged 45 to 65 with active or convalescent COVID-19.

The count of this clone is one. V gene TRBV7-6 combines with J gene TRBJ2-1; D is possibly TRBD1 (5 bases). The length of the CDR3 is 15 residues. Trimming removed 2 bases from V and 5 bases from J, with 13 bases in between. Germline V CDR1 and CDR2: SGHVS, FNYEAQ. CDR3 sequence: CASSLRHDSNNEQFF. The CDR3 nucleotides read TGTGCCAGCAGCTTACGGCATGACAGTAACAATGAGCAGTTCTTC.

This chain connects TRBV5-8 to TRBJ2-5; D is unresolved. The CDR3 spans 13 residues. Trimming removed 0 bases from V and 2 bases from J, with 5 bases in between. CDR1 SGHTS and CDR2 YDEGEE come from the germline V gene. The CDR3 sequence: CASSLDGQETQYF. DNA for the CDR3: TGTGCCAGCAGCTTGGACGGTCAAGAGACCCAGTACTTC.

This sequence joins TRBV13 and TRBJ2-7, with D unresolved. From germline, CDR1 is PRHDT and CDR2 FYEKMQ (reference sequence). V lost 1 base and J 5 bases, leaving 6 bases between the germline ends. The CDR3 runs 12 residues. In nucleotides, the CDR3 is TGTGCCAGCAGCTTAGTGCGAGACGAGCAGTACTTC. Its translation is CASSLVRDEQYF.

In DNA, the CDR3 is TGCAGCGTTGAAGGAAGCGGATACGAGCAGTACTTC. It codes for CSVEGSGYEQYF. This sequence joins TRBV29-1 and TRBJ2-7; tentatively, D is TRBD2 (5 bases). Germline V lookup: CDR1 SQVTM, CDR2 ANQGSEA. The V and J ends lost 1 base and 4 bases respectively, with 8 bases between them. The CDR3 is made up of 12 amino acids.

This chain connects TRBV5-1 to TRBJ2-3, with 7 bases fitting TRBD1. J was trimmed by 5 bases and V by 4 bases; bases with no gene match: 10. The CDR3 has 15 amino acids. The germline V gene encodes CDR1 SGHRS and CDR2 YFSETQ. The chain's CDR3 is CASSPTGTAGDTQYF. In nucleotides, the CDR3 is TGCGCCAGCAGCCCCACCGGGACAGCCGGAGATACGCAGTATTTT.

The CDR3 nucleotides read TGTGCCAGCAGTCTTGACAGGGGAACCTACGAGCAGTACTTC. This translates into CASSLDRGTYEQYF. V gene TRBV7-2 combines with J gene TRBJ2-7; 8 nucleotides agree with TRBD1. V gave up 6 bases and J gave up 2 bases; unmatched junction bases: 6. Germline CDR1 SGHTA, CDR2 FQGNSA. The CDR3 loop spans 14 amino acids.

The V and J genes are TRBV4-1 and TRBJ2-3, with a tentative D call TRBD1 (5 bases). In germline, CDR1 is MGHRA, CDR2 YSYEKL. CDR3 length: 16 amino acids. The V and J ends lost 0 bases and 0 bases respectively, with 10 bases between them. The CDR3 nucleotides are TGCGCCAGCAGCCAAGAAGGGGTCAGGAGCACAGATACGCAGTATTTT. Its translation: CASSQEGVRSTDTQYF.

J is TRBJ1-2 and V is TRBV9, with a tentative D call TRBD1 (6 bases). Looked up from germline, CDR1 is SGDLS and CDR2 is YYNGEE. The CDR3 spans 17 residues. Trimming pared 3 bases from V and 4 bases from J, leaving 22 bases between. The DNA for the CDR3 is TGTGCCAGCAGCGAGGGACAAGGCCCATCCGTTATCTATGGCTACACCTTC. This gives the protein CASSEGQGPSVIYGYTF.

This clone showed up just once. The chain uses TRBV7-2 and TRBJ1-2, with D perhaps TRBD1 (6 bases). The CDR3 runs 14 residues. CDR1 and CDR2 from the germline V gene are SGHTA and FQGNSA. Trimming took 6 bases from V and 5 from J, leaving 16 bases between them. CDR3 nucleotides: TGTGCCAGCAGTACAGGGAGGGAAGGGTATGGCTACACCTTC. Encoded protein: CASSTGREGYGYTF.

V gene TRBV14 combines with J gene TRBJ2-3; 9 bases map to TRBD2. The V segment lost 2 bases and the J segment 8 bases; nucleotides outside the gene matches: 11. The CDR3 extends over 16 amino acids. The V gene's germline CDR1 is SGHDN and CDR2 FVKESK. The CDR3 sequence: CASSQHQAGGGGTQYF. CDR3 nucleotide sequence: TGTGCCAGCAGCCAACACCAAGCGGGAGGAGGAGGTACGCAGTATTTT. Together with reference TRBV14 and TRBJ2-3, the CDR3 gives the full variable domain: EAGVTQFPSHSVIEKGQTVTLRCDPISGHDNLYWYRRVMGKEIKFLLHFVKESKQDESGMPNNRFLAERTGGTYSTLKVQPAELEDSGVYFCASSQHQAGGGGTQYFGPGTRLTVL.

V is TRBV7-3 and J is TRBJ2-1; a weak D match, TRBD2 (6 bases). Germline CDR1 SGHTA, CDR2 FQGTGA. Trimming pared 2 bases from V and 9 bases from J, leaving 14 bases between. This CDR3 spans 14 amino acids. The CDR3 protein is CASSLGGLTAEQFF. Here the CDR3 DNA reads TGTGCCAGCAGCTTAGGGGGACTTACGGCTGAGCAGTTCTTC.

DNA for the CDR3: TGTGCCAGCAGTTTACGGGAGAATGAAAAACTGTTTTTT. The encoded protein is CASSLRENEKLFF. The chain combines TRBV27 with TRBJ1-4; no firm D call. The CDR3 runs 13 residues. From germline, CDR1 is MNHEY and CDR2 SMNVEV (reference sequence). V shed 2 bases and J shed 5 bases, with 6 bases lying between them.

The V gene is TRBV5-1, the J gene TRBJ1-2; weak D call: TRBD1 (6 bases). The CDR3 runs 14 residues. V lost 6 bases, J lost 6 bases, and 18 bases lay in between. CDR1 is SGHRS and CDR2 is YFSETQ in the germline V gene. The DNA for the CDR3 is TGCGCCAGCACAACAGGGCAGAGTGGGGATGGCTACACCTTC. This encodes CASTTGQSGDGYTF.

The chain has TRBV27 and TRBJ2-7; 7 positions agree with TRBD2. Germline lookup yields CDR1 MNHEY and CDR2 SMNVEV (reference sequence). V lost 5 bases and J lost 2; bases outside the gene matches: 12. The CDR3 sequence is 16 residues long. The CDR3 nucleotides read TGTGCCAGCAGTCCATATACGCTAGCGGCGCCCTACGAGCAGTACTTC. This translates into CASSPYTLAAPYEQYF.

This clone has a single count. This chain joins TRBV13 and TRBJ1-1; possibly TRBD1 for D (5 bases). This CDR3 spans 17 amino acids. V lost 2 bases and J lost 0, with 16 bases in between. Germline V lookup: CDR1 PRHDT, CDR2 FYEKMQ (reference sequence). The CDR3 is CASSLTWGRMMNTEAFF. CDR3 nucleotides: TGTGCCAGCAGCTTAACTTGGGGGAGGATGATGAACACTGAAGCTTTCTTT.

The chain carries TRBV5-8 and TRBJ2-1; 8 nucleotides agree with TRBD2. CDR1 is SGHTS, CDR2 YDEGEE, per germline. The V gene end was trimmed by 4 bases and the J gene end by 1 base; junction bases not matched to a gene: 10. This CDR3 is 17 amino acids long. The CDR3 spells CASSTSLLAVSYNEQFF. Here the CDR3 DNA reads TGTGCCAGCAGCACGTCATTACTAGCGGTTTCCTACAATGAGCAGTTCTTC.

This clone was detected a few times. The V and J genes are TRBV5-1 and TRBJ2-1; TRBD1 aligns across 10 bases. V shed 4 bases and J 2 bases; nucleotides not matched to a gene: 6. Germline CDR1 and CDR2: SGHRS and YFSETQ. The CDR3 is 16 amino acids. The chain's CDR3 is CASSTFGQGAYNEQFF. CDR3 DNA: TGCGCCAGCAGCACATTTGGACAGGGGGCCTACAATGAGCAGTTCTTC.

The sample holds one count of this clone. The rearrangement uses TRBV14 and TRBJ2-5, with D hard to call. The V end lost 4 bases, the J end lost 0 bases, and 3 bases lay between the germline ends. The CDR3 sequence is 12 residues long. Germline CDR1 SGHDN, CDR2 FVKESK. The CDR3 reads CASSPDQETQYF. The CDR3 DNA is TGTGCCAGCAGCCCCGACCAAGAGACCCAGTACTTC.

V gene TRBV18 combines with J gene TRBJ2-1; TRBD2 matches 8 bases. V lost 0 bases and J lost 5; bases outside the gene matches: 12. Germline lookup yields CDR1 KGHSH and CDR2 LQKENI. The CDR3 spans 18 residues. The CDR3 DNA reads TGTGCCAGCTCACCACCAGGGTTCGGCACTAGCGGCCACAATGAGCAGTTCTTC. This codes for CASSPPGFGTSGHNEQFF.

This sequence joins TRBV5-1 and TRBJ2-7; 8 bases are shared with TRBD1. Losses at the gene ends were 0 bases for V and 2 bases for J; bases not matched to a gene: 4. The V gene's germline CDR1 is SGHRS and CDR2 YFSETQ. The CDR3 is made up of 15 amino acids. The CDR3 DNA reads as TGCGCCAGCAGCTTGGGGGACAGGAATCCCTACGAGCAGTACTTC. Its translation: CASSLGDRNPYEQYF. Looking up the rest from reference TRBV5-1 and TRBJ2-7 gives the full variable domain: KAGVTQTPRYLIKTRGQQVTLSCSPISGHRSVSWYQQTPGQGLQFLFEYFSETQRNKGNFPGRFSGRQFSNSRSEMNVSTLELGDSALYLCASSLGDRNPYEQYFGPGTRLTVT.

The V and J genes are TRBV7-2 and TRBJ1-1, with 7 positions matching TRBD1. Germline CDR1 is SGHTA and CDR2 is FQGNSA. The V and J ends lost 7 bases and 1 base, in that order; junction bases with no gene match: 9. The CDR3 totals 15 residues. The DNA of the CDR3 is TGTGCCAGCATCCCTAGGGGACAGACGAACACTGAAGCTTTCTTT. This translates into CASIPRGQTNTEAFF. The whole variable domain, filled in from reference TRBV7-2 and TRBJ1-1, reads GAGVSQSPSNKVTEKGKDVELRCDPISGHTALYWYRQSLGQGLEFLIYFQGNSAPDKSGLPSDRFSAERTGGSVSTLTIQRTQQEDSAVYLCASIPRGQTNTEAFFGQGTRLTVV.

This sequence joins TRBV6-5 and TRBJ1-2, with D perhaps TRBD1 (5 bases). The CDR3 is 10 amino acids. Germline assignment: CDR1 MNHEY and CDR2 SVGAGI. V was shortened by 6 bases and J by 8 bases, with 7 bases between the two germline ends. Here the CDR3 reads CASRGRGYTF. CDR3 bases: TGTGCCAGCAGGGGGCGAGGCTACACCTTC.

The chain links TRBV11-2 to TRBJ2-2, with unresolved D. Germline V lookup: CDR1 SGHAT, CDR2 FQNNGV. The CDR3 sequence is 16 residues long. V was trimmed by 4 bases and J by 5 bases, leaving 17 bases between them. The CDR3 here is CASSSTGVIGTGELFF. The CDR3 nucleotides are TGTGCCAGCAGCTCGACTGGAGTGATAGGTACCGGGGAGCTGTTTTTT. The variable domain in full, completed from reference TRBV11-2 and TRBJ2-2, reads EAGVAQSPRYKIIEKRQSVAFWCNPISGHATLYWYQQILGQGPKLLIQFQNNGVVDDSQLPKDRFSAERLKGVDSTLKIQPAKLEDSAVYLCASSSTGVIGTGELFFGEGSRLTVL.

The CDR3 is CASSSGGFSYGYTF. CDR3 in DNA: TGTGCCAGCAGTTCGGGGGGGTTCTCCTATGGCTACACCTTC. The rearrangement uses TRBV28 and TRBJ1-2; D may be TRBD1 (5 bases). The CDR3 spans 14 residues. Trimming pared 4 bases from V and 4 bases from J, leaving 13 bases between. Germline V gene sequence: CDR1 MDHEN, CDR2 SYDVKM.

V gene TRBV27 combines with J gene TRBJ2-3; D is perhaps TRBD2 (6 bases). This CDR3 is 15 amino acids long. Germline CDR1 reads MNHEY; CDR2 reads SMNVEV (reference sequence). Deletions cut 3 bases from V and 2 bases from J, with 12 bases between. CDR3 sequence (DNA): TGTGCCAGCAGTTTTAGCGGATGGAACACAGATACGCAGTATTTT. Its translation: CASSFSGWNTDTQYF.

This sequence joins TRBV9 and TRBJ1-1, with 8 positions matching TRBD1. The CDR3 totals 15 residues. CDR1 and CDR2 (germline): SGDLS, YYNGEE. J lost 7 bases, V lost 0 bases, and 8 bases had no gene match. The CDR3 DNA sequence: TGTGCCAGCAGCGTAGTGGGGCAGGGGGCCGTTGAAGCTTTCTTT. Its protein is CASSVVGQGAVEAFF.

The CDR3 bases are TGTGCCAGCAGTGAGTTGAGGACTGTTTACAATGAGCAGTTCTTC. This codes for CASSELRTVYNEQFF. The chain carries TRBV6-1 and TRBJ2-1, with D possibly TRBD2 on 5 matching bases. The ends were cut back, 3 bases at V and 4 bases at J, with 13 bases in the middle. This CDR3 has 15 amino acids. The germline V gene encodes CDR1 MNHNS and CDR2 SASEGT.

The V call is TRBV6-1, the J call TRBJ1-2, with a tentative D call TRBD1 (5 bases). Germline CDR1 and CDR2: MNHNS and SASEGT. Trimming left V 3 bases short and J 6 bases short, with 14 bases between. The CDR3 extends over 14 amino acids. The CDR3 is CASSDAGWGNGYTF. The DNA for the CDR3 is TGTGCCAGCAGTGATGCCGGGTGGGGCAATGGCTACACCTTC.